The 16 T cell receptor beta chains below all came from one sample that was sequenced in a study of memory CD4+ T cells and cytomegalovirus serostatus. Single viable CD3+CD4+CD8-CD45RO+ cells were sorted as the memory CD4+ T cells. TCRdb's copy holds only in-frame clones and misses some; the assay was immunoSEQ multiplex PCR. The sample lists tens of thousands of clones; over 60% were seen once. The sequenced material came from memory CD4+ T cells from blood. Receptors originate from an adult in good health and CMV-seronegative.

This chain joins TRBV4-3 and TRBJ2-1, with TRBD1 matching 9 bases. This CDR3 is built from 14 residues. The germline gives CDR1 LGHNA, CDR2 YSLEER. Trimming at V came to 4 bases and at J to 10 bases, leaving 8 bases not matched to a gene. The chain's CDR3 is CASSRSQGAGEQFF. The CDR3 DNA is TGCGCCAGCAGCCGATCACAGGGGGCCGGCGAGCAGTTCTTC.

V and J are TRBV2 and TRBJ2-5, with 7 bases fitting TRBD2. Germline values: CDR1 SNHLY, CDR2 FYNNEI. The CDR3 totals 14 residues. Losses at the gene ends were 2 bases for V and 5 bases for J; bases not matched to a gene: 5. CDR3 DNA sequence: TGTGCCAGCAGTGAATGGGGGGGAGTGGAGACCCAGTACTTC. Translated, it gives CASSEWGGVETQYF.

V gene TRBV7-2 combines with J gene TRBJ1-2, with 7 bases that match TRBD1. The J segment lost 8 bases and the V segment lost 3 bases, leaving 6 bases of the junction unmatched. Germline values: CDR1 SGHTA, CDR2 FQGNSA. CDR3 length: 13 amino acids. CDR3 DNA: TGTGCCAGCAGCTTTGACAGGGTAGAGGGCTACACCTTC. Translation: CASSFDRVEGYTF.

This clone is a singleton in its sample. This sequence joins TRBV12-5 and TRBJ2-2; D ambiguous. V lost 6 bases, J lost 8 bases, and 4 bases lay in between. Germline CDR1 and CDR2: LGHNT and FRNRAP. The CDR3 extends over 10 amino acids. CDR3 sequence (DNA): TGTGCTAGTGGGGCAGGGGAGCTGTTTTTT. Translation gives CASGAGELFF.

The chain is built from TRBV7-2 and TRBJ2-7; D is unresolved. The ends were cut back, 2 bases at V and 6 bases at J, with 8 bases in the middle. Germline lookup yields CDR1 SGHTA and CDR2 FQGNSA. The CDR3 is made up of 12 amino acids. The CDR3 sequence: CASSLSDVEQYF. CDR3 bases: TGTGCCAGCAGCTTAAGTGATGTCGAGCAGTACTTC.

This clone rates as medium-sized (0.01 to 0.1%). This sequence joins TRBV7-9 and TRBJ1-4; 7 bases map to TRBD1. There are 14 residues in the CDR3. Trimming at V came to 3 bases and at J to 4 bases, leaving 2 bases not matched to a gene. CDR1 SEHNR and CDR2 FQNEAQ come from the germline V gene (reference sequence). CDR3 protein: CASSLGTVNEKLFF. CDR3 nucleotides: TGTGCCAGCAGCTTGGGGACAGTTAATGAAAAACTGTTTTTT. The whole variable domain, filled in from reference TRBV7-9 and TRBJ1-4, reads DTGVSQNPRHKITKRGQNVTFRCDPISEHNRLYWYRQTLGQGPEFLTYFQNEAQLEKSRLLSDRFSAERPKGSFSTLEIQRTEQGDSAMYLCASSLGTVNEKLFFGSGTQLSVL.

The V and J genes are TRBV5-6 and TRBJ2-1; 12 bases are shared with TRBD2. The CDR3 sequence is 17 residues long. CDR1 is SGHDT, CDR2 YYEEEE, per germline. Trimming cost V 4 bases and J 6 bases; bases outside gene matches: 11. The CDR3, as DNA: TGTGCCAGCAGCGGTAGCCTCCCGGGACTAGCGGGCAATGAGCAGTTCTTC. Translation gives CASSGSLPGLAGNEQFF.

The rearrangement uses TRBV19 and TRBJ1-1, with D unresolved. The germline gives CDR1 LNHDA, CDR2 SQIVND (reference sequence). Trimming stripped 1 base from V and 1 base from J, with 7 bases between. CDR3 length: 14 residues. The CDR3 protein is CASSIGRTNTEAFF. The CDR3 DNA reads TGTGCCAGTAGTATAGGGCGGACGAACACTGAAGCTTTCTTT.

This clone was seen more than once but under ten times. This specimen includes other DNA sequences encoding the same CDR3. V usage is TRBV15 and J usage is TRBJ1-2; D is unresolved. The CDR3 runs to 12 residues. Germline V CDR1 and CDR2: LNHNV, YYDKDF (reference sequence). The V end was cut by 3 bases, the J end by 5 bases, with 7 bases between. The CDR3 reads CATSREGYGYTF. In DNA form, the CDR3 reads TGTGCCACCAGCAGGGAAGGTTATGGCTACACCTTC.

The V gene is TRBV6-5, the J gene TRBJ1-2; D is unresolved. The ends were cut back, 5 bases at V and 1 base at J, with 11 bases in the middle. The CDR3 consists of 14 residues. Germline V gene data show CDR1 as MNHEY and CDR2 as SVGAGI. The CDR3 DNA reads as TGTGCCAGCAGTCAGGCCGTTCATAACTATGGCTACACCTTC. Translated: CASSQAVHNYGYTF.

This sequence joins TRBV7-2 and TRBJ2-7; the D gene is possibly TRBD1 (5 bases). There are 14 residues in the CDR3. Trimming removed 1 base at V and 7 bases at J, with 14 bases between. Germline CDR1 SGHTA, CDR2 FQGNSA. The CDR3 loop is CASSLGGSPREQYF. CDR3 coding DNA: TGTGCCAGCAGCTTAGGGGGCTCGCCTAGGGAGCAGTACTTC.

The chain combines TRBV14 with TRBJ2-1; the match to TRBD2 covers 9 bases. V lost 5 bases, J lost 2 bases, and 7 bases stayed unmatched. CDR1 SGHDN and CDR2 FVKESK come from the germline V gene. The CDR3 is made up of 16 amino acids. CDR3 sequence reads: CASSTLTSGPYNEQFF. CDR3 bases: TGTGCCAGCAGCACCCTCACTAGCGGGCCCTACAATGAGCAGTTCTTC.

This chain connects TRBV7-2 to TRBJ1-1; D is ambiguous. Germline CDR1 is SGHTA and CDR2 is FQGNSA. The CDR3 loop spans 13 amino acids. V was trimmed by 1 base and J by 1 base, leaving 4 bases between them. The DNA of the CDR3 is TGTGCCAGCAGCTTAGAACAGAACACTGAAGCTTTCTTT. Translating it yields CASSLEQNTEAFF.

The rearrangement joins TRBV2 to TRBJ2-1, with TRBD2 matching over 13 bases. CDR1 is SNHLY, CDR2 FYNNEI, per germline. The CDR3 is made up of 16 amino acids. J lost 9 bases, V lost 8 bases, and 13 bases had no gene match. The CDR3 spells CASSGTSGTRGSEQFF. For the CDR3, the DNA is TGTGCCAGCTCTGGGACTAGCGGGACCCGAGGGAGTGAGCAGTTCTTC.

This clone showed up just a few times. The V and J genes are TRBV7-2 and TRBJ2-1; D is undetermined. This CDR3 contains 15 residues. The V end was cut by 9 bases, the J end by 0 bases, with 15 bases between. The germline CDR1 and CDR2 sequences are SGHTA and FQGNSA. DNA of the CDR3: TGTGCCAGTCTGGAAGATCATGACTCCTACAATGAGCAGTTCTTC. Its protein product is CASLEDHDSYNEQFF.

The gene calls are TRBV6-7 and TRBJ1-4; D remains unclear. TRBV6-7 is labeled an ORF, and its function is uncertain. This CDR3 has 16 residues. The V end was cut by 5 bases, the J end by 1 base, with 14 bases between. CDR3 coding DNA: TGTGCCAGCAGTGACATCGGGGATCGAACTAATGAAAAACTGTTTTTT. This translates into CASSDIGDRTNEKLFF.